This TCR beta chain was observed in a study of early T cells in non-severe SARS-CoV-2 infection. Study in general: From unsorted whole blood, bulk RNA was sequenced, and the chains remained unpaired.

Individual cDNA molecules were tagged with unique molecular identifiers. TCRdb ran MiXCR on the 5' RACE reads and lists one entry per CDR3 protein. The sample contains 83,000 or so distinct CDR3 sequences, around 9.3% of which appear only once. After removal of 0 bases from V and 7 bases from J, the junction contained 4 bases not matched to a gene. Germline V gene sequence: CDR1 SGHRS, CDR2 YFSETQ. There are 16 residues in the CDR3. This receptor was identified in an adult who was a healthcare worker with PCR-confirmed SARS-CoV-2 infection or an uninfected control (not recorded which). This chain links TRBV5-1 with TRBJ2-3, with TRBD2 matching 14 bases. Sequenced material: whole blood, taken at baseline. The CDR3 DNA reads as TGCGCCAGCAGCTTGGAGGGACTAGCGGGAGTGAATACGCAGTATTTT. It yields the protein CASSLEGLAGVNTQYF.